The clone carrying this T cell receptor beta chain has at least ten counts. Its antigen remains unidentified. Germline CDR1 is SGHRS and CDR2 is YFSETQ. Trimming stripped 6 bases from V and 1 base from J, with 7 bases between. This CDR3 contains 13 residues. During its preparation, the TCRbeta library received unique molecular identifiers. MiXCR, applied by TCRdb to the PCR reads, yields one record per CDR3 protein. The repertoire consists of about 170,000 distinct CDR3 sequences, with roughly 10% occurring once and the leading ten covering 13%. The record originates from a study of T-cell reconstitution after alpha-beta-depleted transplantation in children. Study-wide results and caveats: It was newly produced T cells that mostly accounted for T-cell counts and diversity one year after transplant. There were some patients whose high TCRbeta diversity at day 60 came from surviving recipient T cells and thymic progenitors. Several hundred expanded graft clones reportedly were the source of alpha-beta T cells about two months after transplant.

Specimen: PBMCs, collected before TCRalphabeta/CD19-depleted stem cell transplant. The chain is built from TRBV5-1 and TRBJ2-2; TRBD2 is a possible D gene (6 bases). The sequence was collected from a boy aged 2 to 10 with acute myeloid leukemia, due to receive a stem cell transplant. The CDR3 sequence: CASNGGNTGELFF. The CDR3 DNA reads as TGCGCCAGCAACGGGGGGAACACCGGGGAGCTGTTTTTT.